These 27 T cell receptor beta chains came from one sample sequenced in a study of T cells after yellow fever vaccination. A single record per CDR3 protein comes from TCRdb applying MiXCR to the 5' RACE reads. Of almost 600,000 distinct CDR3 sequences detected, roughly 13% appear once; the ten largest clones hold over 12%. Sequenced material: PBMCs, taken on the day of the yellow fever booster vaccination. The source is a man aged 25 to 45 who received the YFV17D yellow fever vaccine.

In this sample, this clonotype turned up many times. This chain uses TRBV12-3 or TRBV12-4 with TRBJ2-1; TRBD1 is a possible D gene (5 bases). The V end was cut by 7 bases, the J end by 4 bases, with 17 bases between. This CDR3 has 15 amino acids. The CDR3 is CASTLQGLGYNEQFF. CDR3 DNA sequence: TGTGCCAGCACCCTTCAGGGTCTAGGGTACAATGAGCAGTTCTTC.

This chain connects TRBV27 to TRBJ2-2; D gene ambiguous. With 3 bases removed from V and 6 bases from J, the gap between germline ends came to 8 bases. The CDR3 covers 13 residues. Germline V gene lookup returns CDR1 MNHEY and CDR2 SMNVEV (reference sequence). The CDR3 sequence is CASSFRQSGELFF. The CDR3 nucleotides are TGTGCCAGCAGTTTTCGTCAATCCGGGGAGCTGTTTTTT.

This clonotype was picked up many times. The chain has TRBV6-1 and TRBJ2-7; D is possibly TRBD1 or TRBD2 (5 bases each). This CDR3 region has 14 residues. Looked up from germline, CDR1 is MNHNS and CDR2 is SASEGT. The germline V and J ends were trimmed by 6 bases and 2 bases, with 14 bases remaining between them. The CDR3 here is CASSAGTQAYEQYF. In nucleotides, the CDR3 is TGTGCCAGCAGCGCCGGGACCCAAGCCTACGAGCAGTACTTC.

This clonotype was seen only a few times. This rearrangement joins TRBV5-1 to TRBJ2-3; tentatively, D is TRBD2 (5 bases). From germline, CDR1 is SGHRS and CDR2 YFSETQ. V dropped 0 bases and J dropped 2 bases, with 10 bases sitting between them. CDR3 size: 15 residues. The CDR3 here is CASSLDGIFTDTQYF. CDR3 sequence (DNA): TGCGCCAGCAGCTTGGACGGGATTTTCACAGATACGCAGTATTTT.

This clonotype was observed a handful of times. The chain links TRBV6-2 or TRBV6-3 to TRBJ2-2; D uncertain. CDR3 length equals 13 residues. V was shortened by 7 bases and J by 5 bases, with 11 bases between the two germline ends. Germline V gives CDR1 MNHEY, CDR2 SVGEGT. The CDR3 protein is CASNPFPTGELFF. The CDR3 coding sequence is TGTGCCAGCAACCCCTTTCCAACCGGGGAGCTGTTTTTT.

A few counts support this clonotype. This chain links TRBV19 with TRBJ2-7; TRBD2 might be the D (6 bases). V dropped 1 base and J dropped 0 bases, with 7 bases sitting between them. Per the germline V gene, CDR1 is LNHDA and CDR2 is SQIVND (reference sequence). The CDR3 length is 14 residues. The CDR3 nucleotides read TGTGCCAGTAGTATAGCGGGAGCCTCCTACGAGCAGTACTTC. Its translation is CASSIAGASYEQYF.

This clonotype has just a few counts. The V and J genes are TRBV6-2 or TRBV6-3 and TRBJ1-1; D gene unclear. CDR3 size: 12 residues. CDR1 and CDR2 from the germline V gene are MNHEY and SVGEGT. With 2 bases removed from V and 5 bases from J, the gap between germline ends came to 6 bases. The CDR3: CASSYSVTEAFF. The CDR3 coding sequence is TGTGCCAGCAGTTACAGCGTAACTGAAGCTTTCTTT.

V and J are TRBV2 and TRBJ2-1, with TRBD2 matching over 13 bases. Losses at the gene ends were 5 bases for V and 14 bases for J; bases not matched to a gene: 15. Per the germline V gene, CDR1 is SNHLY and CDR2 is FYNNEI. The CDR3 runs 16 residues. DNA for the CDR3: TGTGCCAGCAGTCTCTTTACTAGCGGGAGGGCTGAGGAGAAGTTCTTC. Amino acids: CASSLFTSGRAEEKFF.

This chain joins TRBV18 and TRBJ2-4; 13 nucleotides align to TRBD2. Trimming at V came to 0 bases and at J to 9 bases, leaving 5 bases not matched to a gene. Per the germline V gene, CDR1 is KGHSH and CDR2 is LQKENI. The CDR3 length is 16 residues. CDR3 sequence: CASSPPLAGGPGIQYF. DNA of the CDR3: TGTGCCAGCTCACCACCACTAGCGGGAGGGCCTGGCATTCAGTACTTC. The variable domain in full, with the rest retrieved from reference TRBV18 and TRBJ2-4, is NAGVMQNPRHLVRRRGQEARLRCSPMKGHSHVYWYRQLPEEGLKFMVYLQKENIIDESGMPKERFSAEFPKEGPSILRIQQVVRGDSAAYFCASSPPLAGGPGIQYFGAGTRLSVL.

The chain has TRBV5-4 and TRBJ2-5; D unclear. This CDR3 has 12 residues. V dropped 4 bases and J dropped 7 bases, with 11 bases sitting between them. Germline V gene lookup returns CDR1 SGHNT and CDR2 YYREEE (reference sequence). Here the CDR3 DNA reads TGTGCCAGCAGCGCCCCTGGGGTGACCCAGTACTTC. It codes for CASSAPGVTQYF.

The rearrangement links TRBV5-1 to TRBJ2-2, with D unresolved. Germline V CDR1 and CDR2: SGHRS, YFSETQ. The V end lost 4 bases, the J end lost 0 bases, and 10 bases lay between the germline ends. The CDR3 consists of 15 residues. The CDR3 DNA sequence: TGCGCCAGCAGCACTGGACGACCGAACACCGGGGAGCTGTTTTTT. Its translation: CASSTGRPNTGELFF.

The rearrangement links TRBV20-1 to TRBJ2-3; no clear D. This CDR3 contains 14 residues. Germline CDR1 reads DFQATT; CDR2 reads SNEGSKA (reference sequence). V was clipped by 2 bases and J by 6 bases, with 15 bases between them. This CDR3 is CSARPAPRFDTQYF. CDR3 DNA sequence: TGCAGTGCTAGACCAGCTCCTAGGTTCGATACGCAGTATTTT.

This clonotype was observed at least ten times. The rearrangement links TRBV4-3 to TRBJ2-1, with 10 bases that match TRBD2. V lost 0 bases and J lost 4; bases outside the gene matches: 6. The CDR3 has 17 residues. CDR1 and CDR2 (germline): LGHNA, YSLEER. CDR3 protein: CASSQDTTAGGYNEQFF. The CDR3 region has the DNA TGCGCCAGCAGCCAAGATACGACAGCGGGGGGGTACAATGAGCAGTTCTTC.

This clonotype turned up a few times. The chain uses TRBV29-1 and TRBJ2-7, with TRBD2 matching over 8 bases. V lost 5 bases, J lost 0 bases, and 3 bases stayed unmatched. There are 13 residues in the CDR3. The germline V gene encodes CDR1 SQVTM and CDR2 ANQGSEA. The CDR3 DNA follows: TGCAGCGTTCGGCGGGAGGCCTCCTACGAGCAGTACTTC. It specifies CSVRREASYEQYF.

In its sample, this clonotype was seen a few times. The chain employs TRBV7-2 and TRBJ2-3, with D tentatively TRBD1 (6 bases). Trimming stripped 1 base from V and 0 bases from J, with 11 bases between. The CDR3 loop spans 16 amino acids. Looked up from germline, CDR1 is SGHTA and CDR2 is FQGNSA. The CDR3 loop reads CASSLVSGVSTDTQYF. CDR3 nucleotides: TGTGCCAGCAGCTTAGTGTCAGGGGTCAGCACAGATACGCAGTATTTT.

This clonotype was detected a few times. The chain employs TRBV19 and TRBJ2-2, with TRBD2 identical over 9 bases. With V trimmed by 8 bases and J by 0 bases, 13 bases remained unmatched. Germline V gene data show CDR1 as LNHDA and CDR2 as SQIVND (reference sequence). There are 18 residues in the CDR3. CDR3 DNA: TGTGCCAGTGGGACGGTCGGACTAGCGCCTACGAACACCGGGGAGCTGTTTTTT. Translation gives CASGTVGLAPTNTGELFF.

V and J are TRBV20-1 and TRBJ2-3; D is unclear. Germline CDR1 reads DFQATT; CDR2 reads SNEGSKA (reference sequence). This CDR3 has 10 residues. Trimming took off 6 bases at V and 9 bases at J, with 10 bases between the two ends. CDR3 coding DNA: TGCAGTGCCCGGTCGGCAACGCAGTATTTT. Protein: CSARSATQYF.

This clonotype occurred a few times. This chain uses TRBV29-1 with TRBJ2-5; no firm D call. CDR3 length: 13 residues. The V gene lost 8 bases and the J gene lost 5 bases, with 18 bases spanning the gap. From germline, CDR1 is SQVTM and CDR2 ANQGSEA. For the CDR3, the DNA is TGCAGCACTGACCTGGTAGGGATCGAGACCCAGTACTTC. Translated: CSTDLVGIETQYF.

The rearrangement links TRBV18 to TRBJ2-1; TRBD2 matches at 7 bases. The CDR3 covers 16 residues. Germline V gives CDR1 KGHSH, CDR2 LQKENI. After removal of 1 base from V and 8 bases from J, the junction contained 11 bases not matched to a gene. CDR3 in DNA: TGTGCCAGCTCACCACAGAGGGACTACCCGGGGTATGAGCAGTTCTTC. This sequence encodes CASSPQRDYPGYEQFF.

The table lists this clonotype with a few counts. The gene calls are TRBV5-1 and TRBJ2-1; the match to TRBD1 covers 7 bases. Germline CDR1 reads SGHRS; CDR2 reads YFSETQ. This CDR3 is built from 18 residues. V was pared by 0 bases and J by 1 base, with 10 bases of the junction left unmatched. The CDR3 DNA sequence: TGCGCCAGCAGCTTGGTTTTAATGACAGGGAAGTCCTACAATGAGCAGTTCTTC. Its translation: CASSLVLMTGKSYNEQFF.

In this sample, this clonotype turned up many times. The rearrangement uses TRBV20-1 and TRBJ2-3; 10 positions agree with TRBD2. Trimming removed 7 bases from V and 6 bases from J; junction bases left unmatched: 7. Germline CDR1 reads DFQATT; CDR2 reads SNEGSKA (reference sequence). CDR3 length equals 13 residues. The CDR3 reads CSVASGSWDTQYF. The CDR3, as DNA: TGCAGTGTCGCTAGCGGGAGTTGGGATACGCAGTATTTT.

The genes are TRBV20-1 and TRBJ2-7; possible D gene TRBD2, 5 bases. Germline loops: CDR1 DFQATT, CDR2 SNEGSKA (reference sequence). V was clipped by 3 bases and J by 4 bases, with 10 bases between them. This CDR3 contains 12 residues. DNA of the CDR3: TGCAGTGCTAGCCCCCGGGGATACGAGCAGTACTTC. Protein sequence: CSASPRGYEQYF.

This clonotype was picked up many times. The chain employs TRBV4-1 and TRBJ2-1; 7 bases map to TRBD2. Unmatched junction bases numbered 10, after V lost 0 bases and J lost 5 bases. The CDR3 contains 17 residues. Germline V gene sequence: CDR1 MGHRA, CDR2 YSYEKL. The CDR3 nucleotides read TGCGCCAGCAGCCAAGACCTTCCCGGGACTACCGACAATGAGCAGTTCTTC. Residues: CASSQDLPGTTDNEQFF.

The chain couples TRBV6-2 or TRBV6-3 to TRBJ2-4; TRBD2 agrees at 14 bases. The CDR3 covers 18 residues. Germline values: CDR1 MNHEY, CDR2 SVGEGT. V gave up 5 bases and J gave up 3 bases; unmatched junction bases: 9. CDR3 sequence: CASSPRTSGRRVKNIQYF. The CDR3 nucleotides read TGTGCCAGCAGTCCGAGGACTAGCGGGAGGCGAGTCAAAAACATTCAGTACTTC.

This clonotype was detected only a few times. The V and J genes are TRBV12-3 or TRBV12-4 and TRBJ2-7; D is possibly TRBD1 (6 bases). This CDR3 is built from 14 residues. Trimming removed 5 bases from V and 2 bases from J, with 13 bases in between. The CDR3 nucleotides read TGTGCCAGCAGTACCGGGACAACCACCTACGAGCAGTACTTC. Its translation is CASSTGTTTYEQYF.

The CDR3 region is CASSRQGAEETQYF. As DNA, the CDR3 is TGTGCCAGCAGCAGACAGGGGGCTGAAGAGACCCAGTACTTC. The chain has TRBV11-3 and TRBJ2-5, with 10 bases matching TRBD1. CDR1 SGHNT and CDR2 YENEEA come from the germline V gene. V gave up 5 bases and J gave up 3 bases; unmatched junction bases: 3. The CDR3 spans 14 residues.

The V and J genes are TRBV19 and TRBJ2-7; TRBD1 matches 7 bases. Germline trimming cut 3 bases from V and 3 bases from J; bases unmatched to any gene: 11. Germline assignment: CDR1 LNHDA and CDR2 SQIVND (reference sequence). CDR3 length: 16 residues. The CDR3 DNA reads TGTGCCAGTAGTATCGAAACAGGGGTTGGGTACTACGAGCAGTACTTC. Translated, it gives CASSIETGVGYYEQYF.